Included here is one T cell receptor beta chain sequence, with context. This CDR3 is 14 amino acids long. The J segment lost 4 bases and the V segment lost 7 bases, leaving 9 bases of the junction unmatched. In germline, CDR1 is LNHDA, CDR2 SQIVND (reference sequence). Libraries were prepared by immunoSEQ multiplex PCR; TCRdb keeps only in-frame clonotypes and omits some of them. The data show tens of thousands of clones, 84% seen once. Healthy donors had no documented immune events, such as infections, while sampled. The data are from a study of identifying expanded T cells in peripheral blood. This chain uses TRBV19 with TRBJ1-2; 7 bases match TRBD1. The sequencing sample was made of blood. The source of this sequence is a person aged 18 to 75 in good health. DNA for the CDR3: TGTGCCAGTAAAACCTCCAGGGGGACCTATGGCTACACCTTC. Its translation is CASKTSRGTYGYTF.